The TCR beta chain under discussion was sequenced for a study of blood T cell repertoires in COVID-19. Overall study: Acute-phase and convalescent COVID-19 samples originated in the United States, Italy and Spain.

Comment on this clone: Other DNA sequences in this specimen translate into the identical CDR3.

Per the study methods: Reference gene primer amplification in the assay estimated nucleated cell counts. The table came from immunoSEQ multiplex PCR; TCRdb's copy has only in-frame clones and leaves some out. The V and J calls and clone size come from that table; D and trimming were worked out from the DNA. The sample includes 230,000 or so clones, roughly 84% of them seen just once. Material: peripheral blood. The receptor was derived from a man aged 35-49 years who had recovered from COVID-19.

The CDR3 protein is CASTGGLGEKLFF. In DNA, the CDR3 is TGTGCCAGCACGGGGGGGCTTGGTGAAAAACTGTTTTTT. This rearrangement joins TRBV2 to TRBJ1-4; D possibly corresponds to TRBD1 (6 bases). V was cut by 7 bases and J by 7 bases, with 13 bases left in between. Per the germline V gene, CDR1 is SNHLY and CDR2 is FYNNEI. The CDR3 contains 13 residues.